These T cell receptor beta chains were read from a single sample in a study of tumor and adjacent non-tumor tissue in lung cancer. One entry per CDR3 protein, called by TCRdb with MiXCR from the multiplex PCR reads. The sample carries 44,000 or so distinct CDR3 sequences, roughly 62% recorded once. The sequenced material came from distant non-tumor lung tissue. The receptors originated from a woman aged 40 to 55 with non-small cell lung cancer. The CDR3 runs from the conserved cysteine through the conserved F or W. The order of the fields is CDR3 protein, CDR3 DNA, V gene, clone size, J gene, D gene. D genes are given only for firm matches. Size values are once, few and many counts, or a class for expanded clones, and some rows have none.

CDR3: CASSFRRSLSGASVLTF
DNA: TGTGCCAGCAGCTTTCGCCGTAGCCTCTCTGGGGCCAGCGTCCTGACTTTC
V: TRBV5-6
size: many
J: TRBJ2-6
D: -

CDR3: CASEPGTDPYEQYF
DNA: TGTGCCAGCGAGCCCGGGACAGACCCCTACGAACAGTACTTC
V: TRBV5-5
size: -
J: TRBJ2-7
D: TRBD1

CDR3: CASSFLVSVPYYGQYF
DNA: TGTGCCAGCAGCTTTCTTGTGTCTGTCCCATACTACGGGCAGTACTTT
V: TRBV11-2
size: -
J: TRBJ2-7
D: -

CDR3: CASSLITSGRLEIQYF
DNA: TGTGCCAGCAGTCTTATCACGAGCGGCCGCCTAGAGATCCAGTACTTC
V: TRBV7-9
size: -
J: TRBJ2-5
D: -

CDR3: CASSERGNYDEQFF
DNA: TGTGCCAGCAGTGAACGGGGCAACTACGATGAGCAGTTCTTC
V: TRBV25-1
size: -
J: TRBJ2-1
D: -

CDR3: CASSHSSLITEALF
DNA: TGTGCCAGCAGCCACTCATCCCTGATCACTGAAGCTTTATTT
V: TRBV11-3
size: -
J: TRBJ1-1
D: -

CDR3: CTWSVATPYEQYF
DNA: TGTACCTGGAGTGTAGCTACCCCCTACGAGCAATACTTC
V: TRBV30
size: -
J: TRBJ2-7
D: -

CDR3: CASNLPTDNYEHYF
DNA: TGTGCCAGCAACCTCCCGACCGACAACTACGAGCACTACTTC
V: TRBV5-4
size: once
J: TRBJ2-7
D: -

CDR3: CPSRPQRNYGYTF
DNA: TGTCCCAGCCGTCCCCAGAGGAACTATGGCTACACCTTC
V: TRBV28
size: -
J: TRBJ1-2
D: -

CDR3: CSATRSGDEQFF
DNA: TGCAGTGCTACACGTTCCGGGGATGAGCAGTTCTTC
V: TRBV20-1
size: -
J: TRBJ2-1
D: -

CDR3: CASSHMRGSGTGELFF
DNA: TGTGCCAGCAGCCATATGAGAGGGTCGGGCACCGGAGAGCTGTTTTTT
V: TRBV4-2
size: -
J: TRBJ2-2
D: -

CDR3: CSAHGQGEGEQYF
DNA: TGCAGTGCCCACGGACAGGGGGAGGGCGAGCAGTACTTC
V: TRBV20-1
size: -
J: TRBJ2-7
D: TRBD1

CDR3: CSVRGGGGPHFANTGELFF
DNA: TGCAGTGTTAGAGGTGGGGGCGGACCTCACTTCGCGAACACCGGGGAGCTGTTTTTT
V: TRBV20-1
size: few
J: TRBJ2-2
D: -

CDR3: CASAKARTSNGNEQFF
DNA: TGTGCTAGCGCTAAAGCTAGGACTAGCAACGGCAATGAGCAGTTCTTC
V: TRBV12-3/TRBV12-4
size: -
J: TRBJ2-1
D: TRBD2

CDR3: CVWRAPSAPYEQYF
DNA: TGTGTCTGGAGGGCACCAAGTGCCCCCTACGAGCAGTACTTC
V: TRBV30
size: -
J: TRBJ2-7
D: -

CDR3: CASSLGDYEQYF
DNA: TGTGCCAGCAGCTTGGGAGATTACGAGCAGTACTTC
V: TRBV11-2
size: large
J: TRBJ2-7
D: -

CDR3: CAGSWTCGNNEQFF
DNA: TGTGCCGGCAGCTGGACTTGCGGAAACAATGAGCAGTTCTTT
V: TRBV11-2
size: -
J: TRBJ2-1
D: -

CDR3: CASSSVGKGYEQYF
DNA: TGTGCCAGCAGCTCCGTTGGGAAGGGCTACGAGCAGTACTTC
V: TRBV4-2
size: -
J: TRBJ2-7
D: -

CDR3: CASSFATEPFF
DNA: TGTGCCAGCAGCTTCGCGACCGAGCCGTTCTTC
V: TRBV11-2
size: -
J: TRBJ2-1
D: -